A single sample is the source of the 9 T cell receptor beta chains below, sequenced in a study of blood T cells in healthy people across ages. Next came a second PCR, run for 7 to 11 cycles, which used a sample-barcoded 5' primer along with a J-beta primer mix. Via MiXCR, TCRdb re-called the 5' RACE reads, giving one row per CDR3 protein. The table lists 1.5 million to 2 million distinct CDR3 sequences, about 35% of them singletons. The sample consisted of blood. The receptors come from a woman aged 25-40 years in good health.

Comment on this clonotype: A much larger clone is a single base away; this may be a read error. The rearrangement joins TRBV20-1 to TRBJ2-3, with a weak D call TRBD2 (5 bases). CDR3 size: 15 residues. Germline CDR1 DFQATT, CDR2 SNEGSKA (reference sequence). V was pared by 0 bases and J by 3 bases, with 13 bases between. The CDR3 sequence is CSAREGSDLTDTQYF. The CDR3 DNA is TGCAGTGCTAGAGAGGGGAGCGACCTAACAGATACGCAGTATTTT.

J is TRBJ2-4 and V is TRBV12-3 or TRBV12-4; TRBD1 is a possible D gene (5 bases). With 7 bases removed from V and 11 bases from J, the gap between germline ends came to 12 bases. The CDR3 has 11 amino acids. The CDR3 loop is CASTEGVFQYF. CDR3 coding DNA: TGTGCCAGCACCGAAGGGGTTTTTCAGTACTTC.

The V gene is TRBV24-1, the J gene TRBJ2-7, with D perhaps matching TRBD1 (5 bases). The CDR3 sequence is 15 residues long. Germline V gene sequence: CDR1 KGHDR, CDR2 SFDVKD. Trimming stripped 3 bases from V and 1 base from J, with 12 bases between. This CDR3 reads CATSDTREGSYEQYF. The CDR3 region has the DNA TGTGCCACCAGTGATACCAGGGAAGGATCCTACGAGCAGTACTTC.

In this sample, this clonotype turned up a few times. The genes are TRBV14 and TRBJ2-3; TRBD1 matches 7 bases. The germline gives CDR1 SGHDN, CDR2 FVKESK. There are 13 residues in the CDR3. The junction had 3 bases not matched to a gene; V was cut back by 3 bases and J by 6 bases. In nucleotides, the CDR3 is TGTGCCAGCAGCCACCGGGACAGCGATACGCAGTATTTT. It codes for CASSHRDSDTQYF.

V is TRBV4-2 and J is TRBJ2-4, with 7 bases identical to TRBD1. Germline V CDR1 and CDR2: LGHNA, YNFKEQ. This CDR3 is built from 17 residues. The V segment lost 0 bases and the J segment 0 bases; nucleotides outside the gene matches: 5. In DNA form, the CDR3 reads TGTGCCAGCAGCCAAGAGGGGACAGCTCTAGCCAAAAACATTCAGTACTTC. Its protein is CASSQEGTALAKNIQYF.

A note on this clonotype: Because it lacks the conserved phenylalanine or tryptophan at the end, this CDR3 is likely a read error. The chain uses TRBV7-8 and TRBJ1-5, with 9 bases lining up with TRBD1. From germline, CDR1 is SGHVS and CDR2 FQNEAQ. The CDR3 is 18 amino acids. J was trimmed by 2 bases and V by 4 bases; bases with no gene match: 12. The CDR3 DNA sequence: TGTGCCAGCAGCTCGATTTTACAGGGGGCGCCGGGCAATCAGCCCCAGCATGTT. This encodes CASSSILQGAPGNQPQHV.

This clonotype was detected only a few times. The CDR3 reads CASRRDGVYEQYF. CDR3 bases: TGTGCCAGCAGAAGAGACGGTGTCTACGAGCAGTACTTC. The chain has TRBV6-1 and TRBJ2-7, with D uncertain. The length of the CDR3 is 13 residues. V shed 6 bases and J shed 3 bases, with 12 bases lying between them. Germline loops: CDR1 MNHNS, CDR2 SASEGT.

The CDR3 nucleotides are TGTGCCAGCAGTGGGTACTCCTTGAGGAATGAGCAGTTCTTC. Translating it yields CASSGYSLRNEQFF. This chain joins TRBV2 and TRBJ2-1; no firm D call. Between the trimmed V and J ends, which lost 4 bases and 7 bases, there was a span of 14 bases. CDR3 length: 14 residues. Germline V gene sequence: CDR1 SNHLY, CDR2 FYNNEI.

The chain is built from TRBV4-2 and TRBJ2-5, with D maybe TRBD2 (6 bases). Germline V gives CDR1 LGHNA, CDR2 YNFKEQ. The CDR3 extends over 14 amino acids. V lost 1 base and J lost 1, with 7 bases in between. DNA of the CDR3: TGTGCCAGCAGCCAAGTGGAGGGCCAAGAGACCCAGTACTTC. The encoded protein is CASSQVEGQETQYF.